This TCR beta chain comes out of a study of shared clonotypes between healthy human individuals (dated by TCRdb to the early 2020s). A note on the overall study: Three men and two women, aged 18 to 49 years, made up the cohort. To estimate repertoire size and how much clonotype sharing occurs between individuals, the study deeply sequenced the blood TCR repertoires of about 5 healthy adults. To increase sequencing depth and limit assay-specific biases, different laboratories used diverse techniques to prepare libraries and sequence TCR repertoires. For each donor, three plates each were used for CD4 naive and CD4 memory, two plates were used for CD8 naive, and one plate was used for CD8 memory. Per donor, leukapheresis produced somewhere between about 0.94 and 8.9 billion PBMCs.

Using the deep immunoSEQ assay, multiplex PCR amplified TCR CDR3 regions from genomic DNA. Extracted genomic DNA from each cell subset was distributed evenly across all wells of several immunoSEQ 96-well plates, and each plate was treated as a replicate. For sorted subsets, each replicate PCR was loaded with around 220 ng genomic DNA, equivalent to 30,000 or so T cell genomes. The purified libraries were quantified using a Qubit 3.0 fluorometer, sized with a Bioanalyzer 2100, and then quantified again using the KAPA Library Quantification kit. A separate single-read 150-cycle Illumina NextSeq 550 flow cell was used to sequence each immunoSEQ 96-well plate. The paper's data handling went like this. Because the immunoSEQ output included only junctional sequences and no quality scores, the filtering could not be the same as the filtering used for full-length reads. Sequences were annotated with PyIR, a Python wrapper for IgBLAST v1.9, using IMGT germline references to assign V/J genes and CDR3. Reads with weak V/J assignments (E-value above 1e-6), missing CDR3, stop codons, out-of-frame junctions, or ambiguous translated residues were removed. V3J clonotypes were defined as sequences sharing the same inferred V gene, J gene, and CDR3 amino acid sequence. The percentage overlap between two repertoires was calculated by dividing the number of shared unique clonotypes by the size of the smaller repertoire. Repertoire richness was assessed with RTK rarefaction, the Chao1 estimator, and Recon v2.1 estimates of unobserved clonotypes. For all TCRbeta clonotypes obtained by the gDNA method from a few donors, generation probabilities were computed with OLGA. Drawn from immuneACCESS, this table holds only the in-frame rearrangements with V and J called that TCRdb kept. Clones are partly lost; checked studies trace under half to an unresolved V gene and leave the rest unexplained. V, J and clone size derive from that table, while D and trimming were established from the DNA sequence. This sample is represented by about 820,000 clones; 80% to 95% of them were singletons. The biggest ten clones account for 24% of the sample.

The CDR3 contains 14 residues, cysteine and phenylalanine counted. The DNA shown is the 42-base CDR3, in frame from base 1. CD8 naive samples were obtained by positive selection for CCR7 among CD45RO-negative cells, yielding a CD45RA+CCR7+ population from which TemRA cells were excluded. The donors were healthy, HIV-negative adults with no recently reported acute infections or vaccinations. Every donor was a Caucasian adult living in Nashville, Tennessee, USA. Blood was collected by leukapheresis, and PBMCs were isolated by Ficoll-Histopaque density gradient centrifugation and then cryopreserved in liquid nitrogen vapor phase. Purity and quantity of every magnetically sorted T cell population were checked by analytical flow cytometry. From each sorted fraction, genomic DNA was isolated and quantified by UV absorbance on a Nanodrop 2000c. As concerns this clone: Its antigen is not yet known. Base-call qualities are not available, and no considerably larger clone is one nucleotide away.

General study outcomes and caveats: Only blood was sampled, and tissue TCR repertoires likely differ from those in blood. Because the study included a small number of donors, the genetic and exposure-history diversity represented was limited. Rarefaction of sorted-subset datasets indicated incomplete sequencing despite the large sequencing depth. Naive subsets generally had larger estimated clonotype richness than memory subsets. Clonotypes shared by all four sorted-subset donors showed higher generation probabilities than non-shared clonotypes. Based on pairwise subsampling, the degree of clonotype sharing among donors was expected to be affected by sequencing depth. When four donors were compared, the shared fraction of clonotypes was around 5% for naive CD4, over 3% for naive CD8, 2% to 2.5% for memory CD4, and approximately 0.4% for memory CD8.

The sequence links TRBV21-1 to TRBJ2-7; the D segment call TRBD1 is taken from the table without a DNA check. TRBV21-1 represents a pseudogene. This sequence originates from a man aged 25-45 years in good health. Sample: naive CD8+ T cells sorted from blood. The cell subset or site label for this specimen denotes: CD45RA+CCR7+. For the CDR3, the sequence is CASGVPRGQGEQYF. At the DNA level, the sequence is TGTGCCAGCGGGGTCCCCAGGGGACAGGGCGAGCAGTACTTC.